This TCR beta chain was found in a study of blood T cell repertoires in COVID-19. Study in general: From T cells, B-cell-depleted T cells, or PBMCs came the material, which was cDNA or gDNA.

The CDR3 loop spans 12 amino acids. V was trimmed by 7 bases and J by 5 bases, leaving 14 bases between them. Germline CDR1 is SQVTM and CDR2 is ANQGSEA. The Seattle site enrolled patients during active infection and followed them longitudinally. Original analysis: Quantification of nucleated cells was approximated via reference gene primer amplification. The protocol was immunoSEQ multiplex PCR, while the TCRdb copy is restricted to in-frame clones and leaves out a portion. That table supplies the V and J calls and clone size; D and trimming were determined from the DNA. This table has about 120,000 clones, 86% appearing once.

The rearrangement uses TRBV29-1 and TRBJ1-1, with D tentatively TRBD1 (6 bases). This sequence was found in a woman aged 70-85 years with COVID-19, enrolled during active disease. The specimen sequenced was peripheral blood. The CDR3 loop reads CSAKLQGTEAFF. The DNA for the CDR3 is TGCAGCGCTAAATTACAGGGAACTGAAGCTTTCTTT.